Listed below are T cell receptor beta chains from one sample, sequenced in a study of T cell repertoires in cytomegalovirus infection. These receptors' antigens are unknown. TCRdb reprocessed the reads with MiXCR, giving one entry per CDR3 protein. The sample consists of 150,000 or so distinct CDR3 sequences, roughly 20% of them appearing once. This specimen consisted of CD8+ T cells from cultured PBMCs, obtained from culture after CMV antigen stimulation. These TCRs come from a human donor in good health (CMV status not recorded). Some clones in this sample may be carry-over from other donors' samples. Both conserved end residues are part of each CDR3. Each record gives: J gene, V gene, D gene, clone size, CDR3 protein, CDR3 DNA. A D gene is named only where the DNA matches it firmly. Where a row states a size, it is once, few, many or the class of an expanded clone; other rows omit it.

>TRBJ2-7|TRBV9|TRBD1|many
CASSVNRQGSNEQYF
TGTGCCAGCAGCGTAAACCGACAGGGAAGCAACGAGCAGTACTTC
>TRBJ2-2|TRBV2|TRBD2|.
CATQWGGGDGELFF
TGTGCCACCCAGTGGGGGGGAGGTGACGGGGAGCTGTTTTTT
>TRBJ1-2|TRBV20-1|.|.
CSARAREEDWGAGGDGYTF
TGCAGTGCGCGCGCTAGAGAGGAAGATTGGGGGGCGGGGGGAGATGGCTACACCTTC
>TRBJ1-1|TRBV6-6|TRBD1|few
CASSYEEPYRGRLEAFF
TGTGCCAGCAGTTACGAAGAACCCTACAGGGGGCGGCTTGAAGCTTTCTTT
>TRBJ2-1|TRBV6-1|.|few
CASSEALWGEQFF
TGTGCCAGCAGTGAAGCTCTCTGGGGTGAGCAGTTCTTC
>TRBJ2-1|TRBV7-9|.|.
CASSFPGGGNEQFF
TGTGCCAGCAGCTTCCCAGGGGGAGGCAATGAGCAGTTCTTC
>TRBJ2-7|TRBV7-3|.|.
CASSLEQIYEQYF
TGTGCCAGCAGCTTAGAACAGATCTACGAGCAGTACTTC
>TRBJ2-1|TRBV29-1|.|few
CSLRMDVISSYNEQFF
TGCAGCCTTAGAATGGATGTGATAAGCTCCTACAATGAGCAGTTCTTC
>TRBJ1-3|TRBV10-2|.|.
CASQSGVSGNTIYF
TGCGCCAGCCAGAGTGGGGTGTCCGGAAACACCATATATTTT
>TRBJ1-4|TRBV12-3/TRBV12-4|.|.
CASKRGLSNEKLFF
TGTGCCAGCAAAAGGGGCCTGAGTAATGAAAAACTGTTTTTT
>TRBJ1-6|TRBV4-3|TRBD1|few
CASSLGDSNSPLHF
TGCGCCAGCAGCCTAGGGGACAGTAATTCACCCCTCCACTTT
>TRBJ1-5|TRBV7-2|.|many
CASSHSGINQPQHF
TGTGCCAGCAGCCATTCGGGAATAAATCAGCCCCAGCATTTT
>TRBJ1-2|TRBV12-3/TRBV12-4|TRBD1|few
CASSLWGQGNYGYTF
TGTGCCAGCAGTTTGTGGGGACAGGGGAACTATGGCTACACCTTC
>TRBJ1-2|TRBV7-6|.|.
CASSPIEGDTPYGCTF
TGTGCCAGCAGCCCCATTGAAGGGGATACACCCTATGGCTGCACCTTC
>TRBJ1-3|TRBV4-1|TRBD1|few
CASSQEGRTGHLTGNTIYF
TGCGCCAGCAGCCAAGAAGGTCGGACAGGCCACCTTACTGGAAACACCATATATTTT
>TRBJ1-5|TRBV7-8|TRBD1|.
CASSLYTGGFSNQPQHF
TGTGCCAGCAGCTTATACACAGGGGGCTTTAGCAATCAGCCCCAGCATTTT
>TRBJ2-3|TRBV28|.|.
CASSLSGAQYF
TGTGCCAGCAGTTTATCGGGTGCGCAGTATTTT
>TRBJ1-1|TRBV12-3/TRBV12-4|TRBD1|few
CASSVDRVNTEAFF
TGTGCCAGCAGCGTGGACAGGGTGAACACTGAAGCTTTCTTT
>TRBJ2-3|TRBV10-3|.|few
CAISESGSGDTQYF
TGTGCCATCAGTGAGTCTGGATCGGGTGATACGCAGTATTTT
>TRBJ1-1|TRBV7-2|.|.
CASRHIYDSSGNSPTEAFF
TGTGCCAGCAGACACATTTACGACTCCTCAGGGAATTCGCCAACTGAAGCTTTCTTT
>TRBJ1-5|TRBV7-9|TRBD1|few
CASSLEGTDRDQPQHF
TGTGCCAGCAGCTTAGAAGGGACAGACCGAGATCAGCCCCAGCATTTT
>TRBJ2-5|TRBV6-5|TRBD1|.
CASSRDSRSNDQYF
TGTGCCAGCAGTCGGGACAGTCGGAGCAATGACCAGTACTTC
>TRBJ2-7|TRBV11-2|.|.
CASSVGNHEQYF
TGTGCCAGCAGCGTAGGTAACCACGAGCAGTACTTC
>TRBJ2-7|TRBV5-6|TRBD1|.
CASRPGTGGPSYEQYF
TGTGCCAGCAGGCCCGGGACAGGGGGCCCTTCCTACGAGCAGTACTTC
>TRBJ1-2|TRBV2|.|.
CASSDTVNYGYTF
TGTGCCAGCAGTGATACAGTCAACTATGGCTACACCTTC
>TRBJ2-1|TRBV7-9|TRBD2|.
CASSSSTSGGSNHNEQFF
TGTGCCAGCAGCTCGTCGACTAGCGGGGGCTCAAACCACAATGAGCAGTTCTTC
>TRBJ2-1|TRBV6-5|.|.
CASSYVGGHEQFF
TGTGCCAGCAGTTACGTCGGAGGCCATGAGCAGTTCTTC
>TRBJ2-7|TRBV6-2/TRBV6-3|.|.
CAIKYSRGHEQYF
TGTGCCATCAAGTACTCCAGGGGCCACGAGCAGTACTTC
>TRBJ2-7|TRBV19|.|.
CASSSAGDALYEQYF
TGTGCCAGTAGTTCGGCAGGGGATGCCCTCTACGAGCAGTACTTC
>TRBJ1-1|TRBV7-8|.|.
CASSLAWGPTEAFF
TGTGCCAGCAGCTTAGCCTGGGGGCCTACTGAAGCTTTCTTT
>TRBJ1-5|TRBV2|.|few
CASSDSGSLRTNQPQHF
TGTGCCAGCAGTGACTCGGGAAGTCTCAGGACCAATCAGCCCCAGCATTTT
>TRBJ2-7|TRBV6-5|.|.
CASSYSTALYEQYF
TGTGCCAGCAGTTACTCAACCGCCCTCTACGAGCAGTACTTC